This T cell receptor beta chain stems from a study of shared clonotypes between healthy human individuals. Study results and limitations: Among donors, the sharing of clonotypes was expected to be influenced by sequencing depth.

Germline CDR1 reads MNHEY; CDR2 reads SMNVEV (reference sequence). This CDR3 comprises 19 residues. The V segment lost 5 bases and the J segment 1 base; nucleotides outside the gene matches: 15. Terminally differentiated effector memory CD45RA+ cells were excluded from the naive CD8 cells, which were CD45RO-negative and positively selected for CCR7. Method: immunoSEQ multiplex PCR; TCRdb's copy keeps in-frame clones and lacks some. The sample yields roughly 2.1 million clones, approximately 94% seen once. Worth noting for this clone: Antigen specificity is unknown.

The chain recombines TRBV27 with TRBJ1-3; TRBD1 agrees at 9 bases. Sequencing was done on a sample of naive CD8+ T cells from PBMCs. The origin of this receptor is a young man in good health. Some clones in this sample may be carry-over from other donors' samples. The CDR3 reads CASSPLEDRGEGSGNTIYF. CDR3 in DNA: TGTGCCAGCAGTCCCCTCGAGGACAGGGGCGAGGGATCTGGAAACACCATATATTTT.